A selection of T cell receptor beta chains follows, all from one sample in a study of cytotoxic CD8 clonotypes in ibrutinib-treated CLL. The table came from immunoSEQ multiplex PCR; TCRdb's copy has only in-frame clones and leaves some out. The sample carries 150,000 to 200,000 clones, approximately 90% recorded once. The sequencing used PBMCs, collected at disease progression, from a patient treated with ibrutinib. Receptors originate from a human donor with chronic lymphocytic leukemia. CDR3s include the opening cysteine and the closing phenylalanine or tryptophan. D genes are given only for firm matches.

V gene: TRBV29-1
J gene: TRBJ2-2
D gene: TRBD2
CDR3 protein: CSVSGTSGENTGELFF
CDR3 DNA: TGCAGCGTTTCCGGGACTAGCGGAGAGAACACCGGGGAGCTGTTTTTT

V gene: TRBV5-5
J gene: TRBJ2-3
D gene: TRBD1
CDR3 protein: CASSLDGQGGDTQYF
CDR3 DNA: TGTGCCAGCAGCTTGGATGGACAGGGGGGAGATACGCAGTATTTT

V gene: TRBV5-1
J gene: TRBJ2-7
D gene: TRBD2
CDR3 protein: CASSLATSGMAEQYF
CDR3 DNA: TGCGCCAGCAGCTTGGCTACTAGCGGGATGGCGGAGCAGTACTTC

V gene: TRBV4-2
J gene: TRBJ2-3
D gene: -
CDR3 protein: CASSLSEGRTDTQYF
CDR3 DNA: TGTGCCAGCAGCCTAAGTGAAGGACGGACAGATACGCAGTATTTT

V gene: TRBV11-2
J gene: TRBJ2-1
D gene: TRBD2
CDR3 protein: CASSGIGTSVYNEQFF
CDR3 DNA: TGTGCCAGCAGCGGTATTGGGACTAGCGTTTACAATGAGCAGTTCTTC

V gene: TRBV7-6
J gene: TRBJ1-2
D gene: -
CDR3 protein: CASSLTQGAGYGYTF
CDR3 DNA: TGTGCCAGCAGCTTAACGCAGGGAGCTGGCTATGGCTACACCTTC

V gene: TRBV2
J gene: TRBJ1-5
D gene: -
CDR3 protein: CASSQQDFSNQPQHF
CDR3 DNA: TGTGCCAGCAGTCAACAGGACTTCAGCAATCAGCCCCAGCATTTT

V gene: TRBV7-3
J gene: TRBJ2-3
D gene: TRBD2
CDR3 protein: CASSLTAGEADTQYF
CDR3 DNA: TGTGCCAGCAGCTTAACGGCGGGAGAGGCAGATACGCAGTATTTT

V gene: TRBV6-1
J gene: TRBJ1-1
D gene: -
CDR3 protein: CASRKMDGNTEAFF
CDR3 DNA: TGTGCCAGCAGGAAGATGGACGGCAACACTGAAGCTTTCTTT

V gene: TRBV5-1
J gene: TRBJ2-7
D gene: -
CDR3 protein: CASSLSGGEQYF
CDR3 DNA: TGCGCCAGCAGCTTGTCTGGTGGGGAGCAGTACTTC

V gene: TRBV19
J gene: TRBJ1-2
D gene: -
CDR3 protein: CASSRATSYGYTF
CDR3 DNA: TGTGCCAGTAGTAGGGCGACCAGCTATGGCTACACCTTC

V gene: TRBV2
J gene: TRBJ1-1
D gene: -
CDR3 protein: CASSEYSHRARNTEAFF
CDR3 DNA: TGTGCCAGCAGTGAATATTCCCACAGGGCAAGAAACACTGAAGCTTTCTTT

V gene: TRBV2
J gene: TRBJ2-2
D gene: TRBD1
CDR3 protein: CASLRGLDTGELFF
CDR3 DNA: TGTGCCAGCCTCAGGGGGCTGGACACCGGGGAGCTGTTTTTT

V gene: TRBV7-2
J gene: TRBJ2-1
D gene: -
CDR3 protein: CASSLVGGSSYNEQFF
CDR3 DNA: TGTGCCAGCAGCTTAGTTGGCGGAAGCTCCTACAATGAGCAGTTCTTC

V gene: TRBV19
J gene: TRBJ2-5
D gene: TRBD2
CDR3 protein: CASSIVGGGQETQYF
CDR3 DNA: TGTGCCAGTAGTATAGTGGGCGGGGGACAAGAGACCCAGTACTTC

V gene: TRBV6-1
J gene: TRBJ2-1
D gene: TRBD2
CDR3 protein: CASSEVVTSGNNEQFF
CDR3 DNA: TGTGCCAGCAGTGAAGTGGTGACTAGCGGTAACAATGAGCAGTTCTTC